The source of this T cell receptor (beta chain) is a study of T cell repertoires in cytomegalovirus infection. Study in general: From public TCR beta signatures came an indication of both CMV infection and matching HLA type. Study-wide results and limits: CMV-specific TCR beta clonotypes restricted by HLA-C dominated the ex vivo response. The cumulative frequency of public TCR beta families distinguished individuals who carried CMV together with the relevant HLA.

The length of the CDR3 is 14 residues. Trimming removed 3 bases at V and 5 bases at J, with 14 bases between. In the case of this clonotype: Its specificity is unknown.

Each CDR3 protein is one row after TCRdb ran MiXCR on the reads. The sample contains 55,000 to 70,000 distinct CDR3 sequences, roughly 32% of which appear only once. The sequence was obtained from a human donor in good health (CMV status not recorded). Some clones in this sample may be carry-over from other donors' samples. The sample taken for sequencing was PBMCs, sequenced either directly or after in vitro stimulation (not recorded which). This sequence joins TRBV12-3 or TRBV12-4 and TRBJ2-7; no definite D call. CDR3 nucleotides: TGTGCCAGCAGTTTCCTCGGGCCCCCGAACGAGCAGTACTTC. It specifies CASSFLGPPNEQYF.